The 24 T cell receptor beta chains in this list originate from one sample, sequenced in a study of beta chain features in type 1 diabetes. Isolated RNA was reverse transcribed in full, so expressed TCRB transcripts were sequenced. The data were produced by immunoSEQ multiplex PCR, yet TCRdb's version contains in-frame clones alone and is incomplete. Among about 240,000 clones listed, 25% to 30% were seen once. Input material: central memory CD4+ T cells from blood. The receptors originated from a man in his thirties or forties in good health.

The chain has TRBV29-1 and TRBJ1-2; D uncertain. The germline gives CDR1 SQVTM, CDR2 ANQGSEA. The length of the CDR3 is 15 residues. V gave up 4 bases and J gave up 7 bases, with 22 bases separating them. CDR3 sequence (DNA): TGCAGCGTTGTTCTTCCAGGCTGGGAGGGCGGTGGCTACACCTTC. It translates to CSVVLPGWEGGGYTF. Full variable domain (rest looked up from reference TRBV29-1 and TRBJ1-2): SAVISQKPSRDICQRGTSLTIQCQVDSQVTMMFWYRQQPGQSLTLIATANQGSEATYESGFVIDKFPISRPNLTFSTLTVSNMSPEDSSIYLCSVVLPGWEGGGYTFGSGTRLTVV.

The table lists this clone with a few counts. The chain links TRBV2 to TRBJ2-1; no clear D gene. CDR3 length: 12 residues. Trimming shortened V by 3 bases and J by 13 bases, and 13 bases separated the two germline ends. Germline CDR1 and CDR2: SNHLY and FYNNEI. The CDR3, as DNA: TGTGCCAGCAGTGACGGTGGTACAGTACAGTTCTTC. Translation gives CASSDGGTVQFF.

The V gene is TRBV25-1, the J gene TRBJ2-7, with TRBD1 as a possible D gene (6 bases). Germline values: CDR1 MGHDK, CDR2 SYGVNS. This CDR3 is 12 amino acids long. V gave up 5 bases and J gave up 8 bases, with 13 bases separating them. CDR3 coding DNA: TGTGCCAGCAGTTACCGCCAGGGGAAGCAGTACTTC. Translated: CASSYRQGKQYF.

This clone has more than one count but fewer than ten. The CDR3 DNA sequence: TGTGCCAGCAGCTTACTTGGCGCGAACACCGGGGAGCTGTTTTTT. Translation: CASSLLGANTGELFF. V is TRBV7-2 and J is TRBJ2-2; D is undetermined. V dropped 2 bases and J dropped 0 bases, with 7 bases sitting between them. The CDR3 is 15 residues long. CDR1 SGHTA and CDR2 FQGNSA come from the germline V gene. Full variable domain (missing parts from reference TRBV7-2 and TRBJ2-2): GAGVSQSPSNKVTEKGKDVELRCDPISGHTALYWYRQSLGQGLEFLIYFQGNSAPDKSGLPSDRFSAERTGGSVSTLTIQRTQQEDSAVYLCASSLLGANTGELFFGEGSRLTVL.

V gene TRBV18 combines with J gene TRBJ2-7, with 9 bases fitting TRBD1. This CDR3 spans 14 amino acids. V lost 2 bases to trimming and J lost 4 bases; unmatched junction nucleotides: 3. Germline V gene lookup returns CDR1 KGHSH and CDR2 LQKENI. The CDR3 coding sequence is TGTGCCAGCTCACCAGGGACAGGGCGTTACGAGCAGTACTTC. Translated, it gives CASSPGTGRYEQYF.

This sequence joins TRBV15 and TRBJ2-6; D ambiguous. CDR3 length: 17 residues. Germline CDR1 LNHNV, CDR2 YYDKDF (reference sequence). The V gene lost 0 bases and the J gene lost 4 bases, with 13 bases spanning the gap. In DNA form, the CDR3 reads TGTGCCACCAGCAGAGAACCGCCCGCTTCCGGGGCCAACGTCCTGACTTTC. Residues: CATSREPPASGANVLTF.

This clone appeared a few times. The chain employs TRBV6-1 and TRBJ2-2; the D is unclear. The CDR3 consists of 15 residues. Germline-derived CDR1 and CDR2 are MNHNS and SASEGT. V dropped 6 bases and J dropped 1 base, with 12 bases sitting between them. CDR3 DNA: TGTGCCAGCAGACTGCTGGCCGTGAACACCGGGGAGCTGTTTTTT. It translates to CASRLLAVNTGELFF.

This clone has more than one count but fewer than ten. The chain joins TRBV4-3 to TRBJ2-7, with 9 nucleotides matching TRBD1. The V gene end was trimmed by 0 bases and the J gene end by 2 bases; junction bases not matched to a gene: 5. CDR1 and CDR2 from the germline V gene are LGHNA and YSLEER. This CDR3 has 16 amino acids. The CDR3 DNA sequence: TGCGCCAGCAGCCAAGATGTGGGGACAGGGACCTACGAGCAGTACTTC. As protein: CASSQDVGTGTYEQYF.

This clone occurred a few times. At the DNA level, this CDR3 is encoded by other sequences in the same sample as well. This chain connects TRBV18 to TRBJ2-6; D call uncertain. The CDR3 contains 15 residues. Trimming shortened V by 2 bases and J by 1 base, and 6 bases separated the two germline ends. Per germline, CDR1 KGHSH and CDR2 LQKENI. The CDR3 region has the DNA TGTGCCAGCTCACCAGGCTCTTCTGGGGCCAACGTCCTGACTTTC. This sequence encodes CASSPGSSGANVLTF. Full variable domain (missing parts from reference TRBV18 and TRBJ2-6): NAGVMQNPRHLVRRRGQEARLRCSPMKGHSHVYWYRQLPEEGLKFMVYLQKENIIDESGMPKERFSAEFPKEGPSILRIQQVVRGDSAAYFCASSPGSSGANVLTFGAGSRLTVL.

This clone was observed a handful of times. The CDR3 nucleotides are TGTGCCCGGAGGGGGACGGAGACCCAGTACTTC. It encodes CARRGTETQYF. The rearrangement joins TRBV7-8 to TRBJ2-5; D might be TRBD1 or TRBD2, each matching 6 bases. The CDR3 length is 11 residues. Trimming took off 11 bases at V and 5 bases at J, with 12 bases between the two ends. Germline V CDR1 and CDR2: SGHVS, FQNEAQ.

This clone has only a few counts. Other DNA sequences in the sample encode the same CDR3. The V and J genes are TRBV5-4 and TRBJ1-1; 7 nucleotides align to TRBD1. CDR1 and CDR2 (germline): SGHNT, YYREEE (reference sequence). Trimming at V came to 5 bases and at J to 1 base, leaving 5 bases not matched to a gene. The CDR3 runs to 14 residues. The CDR3 bases are TGTGCCAGCAGGCCAGACAGGGCGAACACTGAAGCTTTCTTT. This gives the protein CASRPDRANTEAFF.

This clone was observed a few times. The chain is built from TRBV29-1 and TRBJ2-3; D may be TRBD1 or TRBD2 (6 bases each). V lost 1 base, J lost 2 bases, and 10 bases lay in between. The CDR3 has 14 amino acids. Germline V lookup: CDR1 SQVTM, CDR2 ANQGSEA. CDR3 region: CSVEGGAHTDTQYF. The CDR3 DNA sequence: TGCAGCGTTGAAGGGGGGGCACACACAGATACGCAGTATTTT.

J is TRBJ2-7 and V is TRBV18; D remains unclear. CDR1 and CDR2 from the germline V gene are KGHSH and LQKENI. V dropped 4 bases and J dropped 3 bases, with 13 bases sitting between them. The CDR3 has 14 residues. Written as DNA, the CDR3 is TGTGCCAGCTCACAGCAGGCTTCGGGCTACGAGCAGTACTTC. Amino acid sequence: CASSQQASGYEQYF.

This clone was recorded many times. The gene calls are TRBV2 and TRBJ2-7; possible D gene TRBD2, 5 bases. This CDR3 contains 14 residues. V gave up 6 bases and J gave up 4 bases, with 16 bases separating them. Germline V gene sequence: CDR1 SNHLY, CDR2 FYNNEI. DNA for the CDR3: TGTGCCAGCAGGCCCACTAGGGCAGCTTACGAGCAGTACTTC. Residues: CASRPTRAAYEQYF. Combining the CDR3 with reference TRBV2 and TRBJ2-7 gives the whole variable domain EPEVTQTPSHQVTQMGQEVILRCVPISNHLYFYWYRQILGQKVEFLVSFYNNEISEKSEIFDDQFSVERPDGSNFTLKIRSTKLEDSAMYFCASRPTRAAYEQYFGPGTRLTVT.

The chain couples TRBV2 to TRBJ2-5, with 7 bases aligning to TRBD1. In germline, CDR1 is SNHLY, CDR2 FYNNEI. V shed 6 bases and J 5 bases; nucleotides not matched to a gene: 6. The CDR3 is 13 residues long. The CDR3 reads CASRADRVETQYF. The CDR3 DNA follows: TGTGCCAGCAGAGCCGACAGGGTGGAGACCCAGTACTTC.

There are many counts of this clone. The rearrangement joins TRBV23-1 to TRBJ2-5, with D perhaps TRBD1 or TRBD2 (7 bases each). TRBV23-1 is labeled an ORF, and its function is uncertain. Trimming took off 0 bases at V and 2 bases at J, with 13 bases between the two ends. The CDR3 consists of 16 residues. The CDR3 is CASSQSGRGRQETQYF. The CDR3 DNA reads as TGCGCCAGCAGTCAATCTGGGAGGGGGCGACAAGAGACCCAGTACTTC.

Details on this clone: The sample carries other DNA sequences with the same CDR3. The chain combines TRBV7-2 with TRBJ2-7; D gene ambiguous. V dropped 2 bases and J dropped 3 bases, with 5 bases sitting between them. Germline values: CDR1 SGHTA, CDR2 FQGNSA. The CDR3 runs 12 residues. As DNA, the CDR3 is TGTGCCAGCAGCTTACGCGGCTACGAGCAGTACTTC. Translated: CASSLRGYEQYF.

The chain carries TRBV6-6 and TRBJ2-3; D is uncertain. This CDR3 has 15 residues. Germline values: CDR1 MNHNY, CDR2 SVGAGI (reference sequence). Trimming left V 7 bases short and J 7 bases short, with 21 bases between. The CDR3 nucleotides read TGTGCCAGCACCGAGACTCAGCTTGATGGAAATACGCAGTATTTT. It encodes CASTETQLDGNTQYF.

A few counts support this clone. This CDR3 reads CASSSLGSSYEQYF. CDR3 DNA: TGTGCCAGCAGCTCTCTAGGAAGCTCCTACGAGCAGTACTTC. The V and J genes are TRBV5-4 and TRBJ2-7; D is unresolved. CDR3 length: 14 amino acids. Trimming pared 3 bases from V and 0 bases from J, leaving 10 bases between. Per germline, CDR1 SGHNT and CDR2 YYREEE (reference sequence). The whole variable domain, remainder taken from reference TRBV5-4 and TRBJ2-7, is ETGVTQSPTHLIKTRGQQVTLRCSSQSGHNTVSWYQQALGQGPQFIFQYYREEENGRGNFPPRFSGLQFPNYSSELNVNALELDDSALYLCASSSLGSSYEQYFGPGTRLTVT.

This clone was seen a few times. V usage is TRBV14 and J usage is TRBJ1-3; no reliable D call. With 0 bases removed from V and 4 bases from J, the gap between germline ends came to 1 base. Germline loops: CDR1 SGHDN, CDR2 FVKESK. This CDR3 has 12 residues. DNA for the CDR3: TGTGCCAGCAGCCAAGAAGGAAACACCATATATTTT. Its protein is CASSQEGNTIYF. Supplemented by reference TRBV14 and TRBJ1-3, the full variable domain reads EAGVTQFPSHSVIEKGQTVTLRCDPISGHDNLYWYRRVMGKEIKFLLHFVKESKQDESGMPNNRFLAERTGGTYSTLKVQPAELEDSGVYFCASSQEGNTIYFGEGSWLTVV.

This sequence joins TRBV29-1 and TRBJ2-3; D is undetermined. The CDR3 runs to 12 residues. Germline V lookup: CDR1 SQVTM, CDR2 ANQGSEA. V dropped 5 bases and J dropped 5 bases, with 11 bases sitting between them. CDR3 amino acids: CSVLVQGDTQYF. CDR3 DNA: TGCAGCGTTCTGGTTCAAGGAGATACGCAGTATTTT.

This clone has more than one count but fewer than ten. This chain links TRBV5-4 with TRBJ2-3, with D possibly matching TRBD2 (6 bases). This CDR3 contains 14 residues. Germline CDR1 is SGHNT and CDR2 is YYREEE (reference sequence). V was shortened by 5 bases and J by 2 bases, with 12 bases between the two germline ends. The CDR3 region is CASRAGGDTDTQYF. CDR3 nucleotide sequence: TGTGCCAGCAGGGCTGGAGGGGACACAGATACGCAGTATTTT.

The chain combines TRBV30 with TRBJ2-7; D call uncertain. The CDR3 has 13 residues. V was trimmed by 1 base and J by 5 bases, leaving 12 bases between them. Germline CDR1 and CDR2: GTSNPN and SVGIG (reference sequence). CDR3 in DNA: TGTGCCTGGAGTGGAAGTGGTAGACACGAGCAGTACTTC. It codes for CAWSGSGRHEQYF.

The J gene is TRBJ1-2, the V gene TRBV30; the D is unclear. Per the germline V gene, CDR1 is GTSNPN and CDR2 is SVGIG (reference sequence). CDR3 length: 11 amino acids. V was clipped by 1 base and J by 3 bases, with 3 bases between them. CDR3 bases: TGTGCCTGGAGTGAGGACTATGGCTACACCTTC. Amino acids: CAWSEDYGYTF.